This T cell receptor beta chain was sequenced during a study of human T cells and chemical hapten exposure. TCRdb processed the RACE reads anew with MiXCR; each CDR3 protein has one entry. The table lists 360,000 or so distinct CDR3 sequences, over 6% of them singletons. Documented time point: patch test 2, 6 weeks after DPC sensitization. The treatment here: therapeutic diphenylcyclopropenone sensitization with weekly scalp DPC. CDR1 and CDR2 from the germline V gene are SGHRS and YFSETQ. The V and J ends lost 5 bases and 4 bases, in that order; junction bases with no gene match: 4. The CDR3 totals 15 residues. In this sample, this clonotype turned up a few times.

This specimen was whole blood, taken in connection with sensitization to the hapten diphenylcyclopropenone (DPC). This sequence joins TRBV5-1 and TRBJ2-2; 11 bases are shared with TRBD2. The source of this sequence is a young woman with alopecia areata. Some clones in this sample may be carry-over from other donors' samples. In DNA form, the CDR3 reads TGCGCCAGCAGATGGGGACTAGCGGTCACCGGGGAGCTGTTTTTT. The encoded protein is CASRWGLAVTGELFF.